This TCR beta chain was captured in a study of blood T cell repertoires in COVID-19. Study details: Sites in the United States, Italy and Spain provided acute and convalescent COVID-19 samples. PBMCs, B-cell-depleted T cells, or T cells were the source of the cDNA or gDNA that made up the material.

The CDR3 runs 16 residues. From germline, CDR1 is MGHRA and CDR2 YSYEKL. V was cut by 5 bases and J by 5 bases, with 21 bases left in between. Per the original data handling: The assay estimated nucleated cells by amplifying reference gene primers. Sequencing used immunoSEQ multiplex PCR; TCRdb keeps in-frame clones, though not all of them. V and J calls plus clone size are reproduced from that table; the DNA served to infer D and trimming. In the table there are some 120,000 clones, around two thirds of which are singletons. Sequenced sample: peripheral blood. The sequence came from a woman between 70 and 85 years old with acute or convalescent COVID-19. The chain employs TRBV4-1 and TRBJ1-1; D perhaps matches TRBD1 (6 bases). CDR3 coding DNA: TGCGCCAGCAGCGAGACTGAGCGGGGGCGAGGAACTGAAGCTTTCTTT. It codes for CASSETERGRGTEAFF.